The 12 T cell receptor beta chains given below trace back to one sample, sequenced in a study of blood T cell repertoires in COVID-19. Profiling relied on immunoSEQ multiplex PCR, and the TCRdb table lists in-frame clones only, not all of them. The sample records about 200,000 clones, approximately 86% being singletons. Sequencing was done on a sample of peripheral blood. The receptor source for this set is a man between 60 and 75 years old with acute or convalescent COVID-19.

This chain joins TRBV6-5 and TRBJ2-3; 7 bases map to TRBD1. Trimming removed 6 bases from V and 10 bases from J; junction bases left unmatched: 7. Germline values: CDR1 MNHEY, CDR2 SVGAGI. The CDR3 runs to 12 residues. CDR3 loop: CASSPDRVAQYF. The DNA of the CDR3 is TGTGCCAGCAGCCCAGACAGGGTAGCGCAGTATTTT.

This chain joins TRBV3-1 (or the pseudogene TRBV3-2) and TRBJ2-2; 12 positions match TRBD2. The CDR3 has 19 residues. Trimming at V came to 4 bases and at J to 4 bases, leaving 13 bases not matched to a gene. Germline CDR1 is LGHDT and CDR2 is YNNKEL (reference sequence). The CDR3 region is CASSPKSLAGGPGTGELFF. The CDR3 nucleotides read TGTGCCAGCAGCCCCAAGTCGCTAGCGGGGGGGCCGGGCACCGGGGAGCTGTTTTTT.

V usage is TRBV10-3 and J usage is TRBJ1-3; no clear D gene. The CDR3 length is 12 residues. V lost 5 bases and J 4 bases, leaving 6 bases between the germline ends. Germline V gene lookup returns CDR1 ENHRY and CDR2 SYGVKD. CDR3 DNA sequence: TGTGCCATCAGTACGACAGGAAACACCATATATTTT. This translates into CAISTTGNTIYF.

J is TRBJ2-1 and V is TRBV10-3, with 8 bases identical to TRBD2. Per the germline V gene, CDR1 is ENHRY and CDR2 is SYGVKD. J gave up 6 bases and V 10 bases, and 14 bases lay outside the gene matches. The CDR3 length is 15 residues. CDR3 bases: TGTGCCACCTCGGGGGGGGGCCGTATTGGCAATGAGCAGTTCTTC. Encoded protein: CATSGGGRIGNEQFF.

The V gene is TRBV5-1, the J gene TRBJ2-1, with D perhaps matching TRBD1 (5 bases). Germline values: CDR1 SGHRS, CDR2 YFSETQ. V was shortened by 4 bases and J by 8 bases, with 7 bases between the two germline ends. This CDR3 is built from 11 residues. The CDR3 DNA sequence: TGCGCCAGCAGCGCACAGGATGAGCAGTTCTTC. This sequence encodes CASSAQDEQFF.

The V call is TRBV27, the J call TRBJ2-3; D uncertain. CDR1 and CDR2 (germline): MNHEY, SMNVEV (reference sequence). The CDR3 is 13 residues long. V lost 8 bases and J 3 bases, leaving 12 bases between the germline ends. CDR3 DNA: TGTGCCAGCGCGGAACGAGCGACAGATACGCAGTATTTT. Its translation: CASAERATDTQYF.

The chain has TRBV9 and TRBJ2-2, with D maybe TRBD1 (5 bases). Trimming took 4 bases from V and 7 from J, leaving 17 bases between them. The CDR3 is 15 amino acids. The germline V gene encodes CDR1 SGDLS and CDR2 YYNGEE. The CDR3 region has the DNA TGTGCCAGCAGCTCCAAGGGGTACTCGGACGGGGAGCTGTTTTTT. Protein: CASSSKGYSDGELFF.

The chain joins TRBV29-1 to TRBJ1-1; D call uncertain. There are 12 residues in the CDR3. CDR1 and CDR2 (germline): SQVTM, ANQGSEA. Trimming pared 7 bases from V and 1 base from J, leaving 10 bases between. The CDR3 sequence is CSALLANTEAFF. The CDR3 DNA sequence: TGCAGCGCCCTGTTAGCGAACACTGAAGCTTTCTTT.

This clone was recorded at least ten times. The rearrangement uses TRBV4-3 and TRBJ1-2, with D hard to call. V shed 0 bases and J shed 1 base, with 6 bases lying between them. Germline CDR1 reads LGHNA; CDR2 reads YSLEER. The CDR3 is 14 amino acids. The CDR3 is CASSQDADNYGYTF. CDR3 coding DNA: TGCGCCAGCAGCCAAGACGCAGATAACTATGGCTACACCTTC.

This chain links TRBV6-5 with TRBJ2-5; 9 nucleotides agree with TRBD2. Germline lookup yields CDR1 MNHEY and CDR2 SVGAGI. The length of the CDR3 is 13 residues. The V and J ends lost 8 bases and 4 bases, in that order; junction bases with no gene match: 5. Written as DNA, the CDR3 is TGTGCCAGCGCTAGCGGGGATGGAGAGACCCAGTACTTC. Translated, it gives CASASGDGETQYF.

The rearrangement links TRBV11-2 to TRBJ2-7; a possible D gene is TRBD1 (7 bases). Germline V lookup: CDR1 SGHAT, CDR2 FQNNGV. This CDR3 spans 13 amino acids. Trimming cost V 5 bases and J 7 bases, with 15 bases left between them. CDR3 DNA sequence: TGTGCCAGCAGCCCCAGGGGGGCCCAAGAGCAGTACTTC. It specifies CASSPRGAQEQYF. Supplemented by reference TRBV11-2 and TRBJ2-7, the full variable domain reads EAGVAQSPRYKIIEKRQSVAFWCNPISGHATLYWYQQILGQGPKLLIQFQNNGVVDDSQLPKDRFSAERLKGVDSTLKIQPAKLEDSAVYLCASSPRGAQEQYFGPGTRLTVT.

This sequence joins TRBV7-3 and TRBJ2-3; TRBD2 matches 13 bases. The CDR3 is 17 residues long. Germline V gene lookup returns CDR1 SGHTA and CDR2 FQGTGA. After removal of 2 bases from V and 1 base from J, the junction contained 3 bases not matched to a gene. The CDR3 nucleotides are TGTGCCAGCAGCTTACGAGGACTAGCGGGGGGCACAGATACGCAGTATTTT. Amino acid sequence: CASSLRGLAGGTDTQYF.